This T cell receptor beta chain stems from a study of cytomegalovirus exposure and HLA in healthy donors. Whole-study results and caveats: In a later analysis, a genetic analysis reported fewer productive-TCR N-insertions in an Asian-associated ancestry cluster than the cohort average. TCR beta chain V- and J-gene trimming was linked, in a later analysis, to a missense variant in DCLRE1C. Generally TCR sequences proved uncommon, though certain public TCRs appeared in numerous donors. A list of 150 to 200 TCR beta chains associated with cytomegalovirus was given.

Vbeta (60) and Jbeta (13) primers were used in the PCR. Generated by immunoSEQ multiplex PCR, the TCRdb table keeps only in-frame clones and is missing some. This listing includes 70,000 or so clones. The length of the CDR3 is 16 residues. Germline lookup yields CDR1 LNHDA and CDR2 SQIVND (reference sequence). J was trimmed by 7 bases and V by 4 bases; bases with no gene match: 10. On this clone: Antigen specificity is unknown.

This TCR was sampled from a boy aged 10-17 years in good health and CMV-seronegative. The gene calls are TRBV19 and TRBJ1-6; 7 bases fit TRBD1. Material for sequencing was PBMCs. CDR3 amino acids: CASSRSSQGLNSPLHF. CDR3 in DNA: TGTGCCAGTAGTAGGTCTTCACAGGGGTTAAATTCACCCCTCCACTTT. The whole variable domain, remainder taken from reference TRBV19 and TRBJ1-6, is DGGITQSPKYLFRKEGQNVTLSCEQNLNHDAMYWYRQDPGQGLRLIYYSQIVNDFQKGDIAEGYSVSREKKESFPLTVTSAQKNPTAFYLCASSRSSQGLNSPLHFGNGTRLTVT.